This T cell receptor beta chain is drawn from a study of graft-versus-host responses after intestinal transplantation. Co-plated with approximately 200,000 CFSE-labeled responder cells were approximately 200,000 irradiated, violet-dye-labeled stimulator cells. CDR1 is MNHEY and CDR2 is SVGAGI in the germline V gene. V lost 2 bases to trimming and J lost 12 bases, with 16 bases between them. CDR3 length: 14 amino acids. Clones were sequenced by immunoSEQ multiplex PCR, and TCRdb holds only the in-frame ones, with some missing. This sample carries tens of thousands of clones, roughly two fifths of them seen once, and the ten largest clones take approximately 1.7%.

Material: alloreactive CD8+ T cells from a mixed lymphocyte reaction culture, obtained before intestinal transplant. Subset meaning: CFSE-low proliferating T cells sorted from approximately 6-day pre-transplant mixed lymphocyte reaction (GvH or HvG direction). This TCR was recovered from a human patient who received an intestinal transplant. This chain connects TRBV6-5 to TRBJ1-4, with a possible D match to TRBD1 (5 bases). This CDR3 reads CASSYIEGLGQLFF. The CDR3 DNA follows: TGTGCCAGCAGTTACATTGAGGGCTTGGGGCAACTGTTTTTT.